A selection of T cell receptor beta chains follows, all from one sample in a study of PD-1 blockade in classical Hodgkin lymphoma. Method: immunoSEQ multiplex PCR; TCRdb's copy keeps in-frame clones and lacks some. The sample lists 90,000 to 100,000 clones; roughly 89% were seen once. The sequenced sample was peripheral blood mononuclear cells (PBMCs), obtained before the second cycle of nivolumab. The receptors were gathered from a human donor with classical Hodgkin lymphoma. CDR3s leave out the opening cysteine and the closing phenylalanine or tryptophan. The order of the fields is CDR3 protein, J gene, clone size, V gene. Clone size, where shown, is once, few, many, or a class for clones that have expanded.

ASSKGYPWNTEAF | TRBJ1-1 | NA | TRBV28
ASRSFGGSDQETQY | TRBJ2-5 | NA | TRBV28
ASSPRLLREPQH | TRBJ1-5 | NA | TRBV19
ASSITPDSPEQY | TRBJ2-7 | NA | TRBV19
ASSPWGNEQF | TRBJ2-1 | NA | TRBV5-6
ASSGQAGQPQH | TRBJ1-5 | NA | TRBV6-5
ASSPGTGGREGTDTQY | TRBJ2-3 | NA | TRBV18
ASSFEGFTDTQY | TRBJ2-3 | NA | TRBV7-9
ASSYSRNGGELF | TRBJ2-2 | NA | TRBV6-5
ASSRASTYYNEQF | TRBJ2-1 | few | TRBV5-4
ASSGQVTGNTEAF | TRBJ1-1 | NA | TRBV6-1
ASSLIGTGANYGYT | TRBJ1-2 | NA | TRBV27
ASCVGGAVAGELF | TRBJ2-2 | NA | TRBV28
ATMQAEQY | TRBJ2-7 | NA | TRBV6-1
ASKQEGLSLADTQY | TRBJ2-3 | NA | TRBV2
ASRPTGLGQETQY | TRBJ2-5 | NA | TRBV6-5
ASSGTGYNEQF | TRBJ2-1 | NA | TRBV2
ASSLQPNSYEQY | TRBJ2-7 | NA | TRBV9
ASSRPPREIGNQPQH | TRBJ1-5 | once | TRBV2
ASSLETSGKTGELF | TRBJ2-2 | once | TRBV7-6
ASRGLATNEKLF | TRBJ1-4 | NA | TRBV6-4
ASSLGPPGTVKNTGELF | TRBJ2-2 | NA | TRBV13
ASSFDRGTVLT | TRBJ2-6 | NA | TRBV7-7
ASSRGTGGGAF | TRBJ1-1 | NA | TRBV7-9
ASSEGSYTEAF | TRBJ1-1 | NA | TRBV25-1
ASSLGTREIYEQY | TRBJ2-7 | NA | TRBV28
ASSLVANIVGEQY | TRBJ2-7 | NA | TRBV7-2
ASSSGSEYNEQF | TRBJ2-1 | NA | TRBV11-2
ASSSSSGTGEAF | TRBJ1-1 | NA | TRBV7-3
ASSYSPVMAKNIQY | TRBJ2-4 | NA | TRBV6-5
ARSPAYGPDTEAF | TRBJ1-1 | NA | TRBV5-3
ASKRDSTGYT | TRBJ1-2 | once | TRBV2
ASSPGAQETQY | TRBJ2-5 | few | TRBV28
ATSSSGGPYNEQF | TRBJ2-1 | once | TRBV15
ASSFEPAASYEQY | TRBJ2-7 | NA | TRBV11-2
ASSLGLDYEQY | TRBJ2-7 | NA | TRBV27
ASSLSSLEIQETQY | TRBJ2-5 | once | TRBV5-1
ASSLRGPGFEQY | TRBJ2-7 | NA | TRBV28
ASSLEVGEAF | TRBJ1-1 | NA | TRBV7-2
ASSFNSGQPQH | TRBJ1-5 | once | TRBV27
ATSHVSNQPQH | TRBJ1-5 | few | TRBV15
ASSPSGANTGELF | TRBJ2-2 | once | TRBV18
ASSSGQSPFDEQF | TRBJ2-1 | NA | TRBV11-3
ALSGDRGLNEQF | TRBJ2-1 | NA | TRBV2
ASSRRATRNTYEQY | TRBJ2-7 | NA | TRBV13